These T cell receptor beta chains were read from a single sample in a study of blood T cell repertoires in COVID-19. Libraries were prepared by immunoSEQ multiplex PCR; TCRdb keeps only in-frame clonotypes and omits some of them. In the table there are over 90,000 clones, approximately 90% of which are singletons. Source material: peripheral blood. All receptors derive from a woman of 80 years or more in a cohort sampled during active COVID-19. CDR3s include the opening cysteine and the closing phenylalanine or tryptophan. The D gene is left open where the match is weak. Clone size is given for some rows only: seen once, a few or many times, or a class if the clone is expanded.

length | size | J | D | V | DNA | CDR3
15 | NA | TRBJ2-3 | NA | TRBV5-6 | TGTGCCAGCAGCTTCTGGGCAGCTAGCACAGATACGCAGTATTTT | CASSFWAASTDTQYF
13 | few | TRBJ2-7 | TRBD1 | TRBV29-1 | TGCAGCGTTGTCGGGACAGGGGGCTACGAGCAGTACTTC | CSVVGTGGYEQYF
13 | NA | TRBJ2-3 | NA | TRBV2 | TGTGCCAGCATGGGGGGTTTAAGAGATACGCAGTATTTT | CASMGGLRDTQYF
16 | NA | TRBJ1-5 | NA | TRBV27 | TGTGCCAGCAGTCAAACGGGGTCACTGCGTTATCAGCCCCAGCATTTT | CASSQTGSLRYQPQHF
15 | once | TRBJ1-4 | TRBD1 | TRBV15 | TGTGCCACCAGCCCGCCGGGACAGGGAAGTGAAAAACTGTTTTTT | CATSPPGQGSEKLFF
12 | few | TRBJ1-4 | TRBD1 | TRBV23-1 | TGCGCCAGCAGCCGGGACAGGAAAAAACTGTTTTTT | CASSRDRKKLFF
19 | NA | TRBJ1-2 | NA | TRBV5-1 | TGCGCCAGCAGCTTGGAGGGGGTCTATTTTGACAGCTTCAACTATGGCTACACCTTC | CASSLEGVYFDSFNYGYTF
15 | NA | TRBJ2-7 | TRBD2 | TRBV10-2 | TGCGCCAGCAGTCCCTGGGAGCGGGAGGTATACGAGCAGTACTTC | CASSPWEREVYEQYF
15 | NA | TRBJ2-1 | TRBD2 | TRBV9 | TGTGCCAGCAGCCCTAGCGGGAGGGCCGACAATGAGCAGTTCTTC | CASSPSGRADNEQFF
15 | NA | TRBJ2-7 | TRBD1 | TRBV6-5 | TGTGCCAGCAGTTTGGACAGGCTCCGGTCCTACGAGCAGTACTTC | CASSLDRLRSYEQYF
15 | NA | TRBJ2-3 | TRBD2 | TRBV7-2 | TGTGCCAGCAGCTTGGATCCCGGGACTAGCTCCCGTATGTATTTT | CASSLDPGTSSRMYF
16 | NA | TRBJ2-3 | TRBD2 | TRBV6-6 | TGTGCCAGCAGGCGAACCGGGACTAGGATCGCAGATACGCAGTATTTT | CASRRTGTRIADTQYF
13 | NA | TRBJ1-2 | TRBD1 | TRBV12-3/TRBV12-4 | TGTGCCAGCAGCCCCGGACAGGCGGATGGCTACACCTTC | CASSPGQADGYTF
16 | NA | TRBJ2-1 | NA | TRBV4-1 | TGCGCCAGCAGCCAAGATCTACTGCCCCTTTCCATTGAGCAGTTCTTC | CASSQDLLPLSIEQFF
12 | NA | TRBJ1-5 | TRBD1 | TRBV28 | TGTGCCAGCCGACGTAGGGGGCGCGCCCAGCATTTT | CASRRRGRAQHF
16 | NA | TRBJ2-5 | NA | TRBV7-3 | TGTGCCAGCAGCTTAGGGCAGGGGATTCGGCAAGAGACCCAGTACTTC | CASSLGQGIRQETQYF
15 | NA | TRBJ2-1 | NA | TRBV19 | TGTGCCAGTAGTATACGGGTGACGGTCAACAATGAGCAGTTCTTC | CASSIRVTVNNEQFF
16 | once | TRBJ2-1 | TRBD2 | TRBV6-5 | TGTGCCAGCAGTTACTCCCTAGCGGGGGGCTACAATGAGCAGTTCTTC | CASSYSLAGGYNEQFF
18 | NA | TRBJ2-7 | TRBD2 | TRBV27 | TGTGCCAGCAGTTTAACGCCCCCCCGACTAGCCAGCTCCTACGAGCAGTACTTC | CASSLTPPRLASSYEQYF
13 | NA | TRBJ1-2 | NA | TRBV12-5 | TGTGCTAGTGGTTACAGGGAGAACTATGGCTACACCTTC | CASGYRENYGYTF
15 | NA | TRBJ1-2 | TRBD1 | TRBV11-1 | TGTGCCAGCAGCGCCGGGGGCAGGGGGCGCGATGGCTACACCTTC | CASSAGGRGRDGYTF
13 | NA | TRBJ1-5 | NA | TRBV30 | TGTGCCTGGAGTGCCAGAAAATATCAGCCCCAGCATTTT | CAWSARKYQPQHF
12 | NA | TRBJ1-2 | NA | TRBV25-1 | TGTGCCAGCGAGAGGGGGAAGGATGGCTACACCTTC | CASERGKDGYTF
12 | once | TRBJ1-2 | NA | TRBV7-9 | TGTGCCAGCAGCCAGCACGGGGATGGCTACACCTTC | CASSQHGDGYTF
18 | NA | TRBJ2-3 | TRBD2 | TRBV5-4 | TGTGCCAGCAGCTTGGGGACTAGCGGGGGGGCCCCCACAGATACGCAGTATTTT | CASSLGTSGGAPTDTQYF
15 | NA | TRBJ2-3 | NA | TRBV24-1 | TGTGCCACCAGTGATTTCACCCTTAGCCCCGATACGCAGTATTTT | CATSDFTLSPDTQYF
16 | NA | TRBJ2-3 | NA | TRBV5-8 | TGTGCCAGCAGCCGTTCCTCCGTACTTGACACAGATACGCAGTATTTT | CASSRSSVLDTDTQYF
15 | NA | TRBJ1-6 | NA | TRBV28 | TGTGCCAGCAGTTTATCAGGGGCTGCTAATTCACCCCTCCACTTT | CASSLSGAANSPLHF
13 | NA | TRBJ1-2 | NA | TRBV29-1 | TGCAGCGTGGATTGGGGGACTATCTATGGCTACACCTTC | CSVDWGTIYGYTF
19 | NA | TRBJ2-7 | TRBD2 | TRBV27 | TGTGCCAGCAGTTTGGGTAGGGCTAGCGGGACGTTAAACTCCTACGAGCAGTACTTC | CASSLGRASGTLNSYEQYF
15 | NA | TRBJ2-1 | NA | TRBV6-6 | TGTGCCAGCAGTCTCTCGGGAGCCGGTCAGGATGAGCAGTTCTTC | CASSLSGAGQDEQFF
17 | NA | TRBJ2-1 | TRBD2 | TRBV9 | TGTGCCAGCAGCGTTTTTGTGGGAGCGGGAGGGTTCAATGAGCAGTTCTTC | CASSVFVGAGGFNEQFF
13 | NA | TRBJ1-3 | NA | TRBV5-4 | TGTGCCAGCAGCTTGGTTGAAGACTACACCATATATTTT | CASSLVEDYTIYF
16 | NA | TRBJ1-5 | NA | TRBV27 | TGTGCCAGCAGTTTATCGCTGACAGGAAGGAATCAGCCCCAGCATTTT | CASSLSLTGRNQPQHF
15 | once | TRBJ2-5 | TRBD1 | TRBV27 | TGTGCCAGCACCACCGGACAGGGGAGTGCTGAGACCCAGTACTTC | CASTTGQGSAETQYF
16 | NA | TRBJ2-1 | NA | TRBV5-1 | TGCGCCAGCAGCCGCCGTGGACTCATTCCAAACAATGAGCAGTTCTTC | CASSRRGLIPNNEQFF
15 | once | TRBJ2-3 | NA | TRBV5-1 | TGCGCCAGCAGCTTGGCCTCACAGGGAACGGATACGCAGTATTTT | CASSLASQGTDTQYF
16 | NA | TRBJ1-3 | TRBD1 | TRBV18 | TGTGCCAGCTCACCAGCGACAGGGGGACCTGGAAACACCATATATTTT | CASSPATGGPGNTIYF
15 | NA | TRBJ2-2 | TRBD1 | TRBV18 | TGTGCCAGCTCGCCCGGGACAGGGGACACCGGGGAGCTGTTTTTT | CASSPGTGDTGELFF
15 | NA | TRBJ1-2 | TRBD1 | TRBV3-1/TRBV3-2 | TGTGCCAGCAGCACACTCACAGGGGGCGGCTATGGCTACACCTTC | CASSTLTGGGYGYTF
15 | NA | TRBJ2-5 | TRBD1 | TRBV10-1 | TGCGCCAGCAGTGAGTTCACAGGGGTCTCCGAGACCCAGTACTTC | CASSEFTGVSETQYF
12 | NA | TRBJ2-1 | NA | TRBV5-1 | TGCGCCAGCAGCCCCGGGATCAATGAGCAGTTCTTC | CASSPGINEQFF
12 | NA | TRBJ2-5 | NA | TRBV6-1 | TGTGCCAGCAGTGACCCAGGGGAGACCCAGTACTTC | CASSDPGETQYF
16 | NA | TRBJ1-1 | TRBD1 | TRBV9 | TGTGCCAGCAGCGTAATCCCCGACAGGGGGCCTACTGAAGCTTTCTTT | CASSVIPDRGPTEAFF
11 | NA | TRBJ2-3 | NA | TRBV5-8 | TGTGCCAGCAGCTTGCTAGATACGCAGTATTTT | CASSLLDTQYF
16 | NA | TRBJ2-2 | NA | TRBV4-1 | TGCGCCAGCAGCCAGGATCTGACAGGTCGGTCCGGGGAGCTGTTTTTT | CASSQDLTGRSGELFF
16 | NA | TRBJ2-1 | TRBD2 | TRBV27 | TGTGCCAGCAGAACGTGGGCTAGCGGGAGGACCCATGAGCAGTTCTTC | CASRTWASGRTHEQFF
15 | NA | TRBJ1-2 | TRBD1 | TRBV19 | TGTGCCAGTAGTATGGGACAGGGGGCCATCTATGGCTACACCTTC | CASSMGQGAIYGYTF
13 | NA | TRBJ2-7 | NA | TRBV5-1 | TGCGCCAGCAGCTTGGCAGGGAACAGCGAGCAGTACTTC | CASSLAGNSEQYF
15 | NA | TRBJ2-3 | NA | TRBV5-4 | TGTGCCAGCAGCGCATTGACTATGTTCACAGATACGCAGTATTTT | CASSALTMFTDTQYF
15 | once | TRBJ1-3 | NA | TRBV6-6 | TGTGCCAGCAGCGACATCCGGGACTCTGGAAACACCATATATTTT | CASSDIRDSGNTIYF